This note documents a single TCR beta chain sequence. The data were obtained in a study of shared clonotypes between healthy human individuals. At deep level, the assay was performed. Assay: immunoSEQ multiplex PCR; the TCRdb copy retains only in-frame clones and omits some. The sample carries about 2.3 million clones, 85% to 95% recorded once. Germline values: CDR1 SGHRS, CDR2 YFSETQ. This CDR3 is 17 amino acids long. J gave up 0 bases and V 3 bases, and 9 bases lay outside the gene matches. All participating donors were Caucasian adults from Nashville, Tennessee. CD4+ cells underwent separation, giving CD45RA+ naive and CD45RA-negative memory subsets.

This receptor was obtained from a man younger than 30 in good health. Some clones in this sample may be carry-over from other donors' samples. V gene TRBV5-1 combines with J gene TRBJ2-3; 8 positions match TRBD1. Sample: naive CD4+ T cells from PBMCs. Subset: CD45RA+ positively selected. This chain's CDR3 is CASSSKTTGDSTDTQYF. CDR3 nucleotides: TGCGCCAGCAGCTCCAAAACGACAGGGGACAGCACAGATACGCAGTATTTT.